Listed here are 26 T cell receptor beta chains from one sample, sequenced in a study of read filtering for tumor transcriptome and immune sequencing. This library used approximately 370 ng RNA and molecular barcoded adaptors spanning alpha/delta and beta/gamma chains. Each CDR3 protein gets one entry after TCRdb re-called the reads with MiXCR. Of about 19,000 distinct CDR3 sequences detected, 22% appear once; the ten largest clones hold about 24%. Specimen: a population of CD138-negative cells sorted from bone marrow. These receptors were taken from a donor aged 40 or older with multiple myeloma.

The rearrangement joins TRBV7-2 to TRBJ2-7, with TRBD2 matching 10 bases. V trimming: 6 bases; J trimming: 3 bases; junction bases outside the gene matches: 5. Germline V lookup: CDR1 SGHTA, CDR2 FQGNSA. This CDR3 contains 14 residues. The chain's CDR3 is CASSWTSGGYEQYF. The DNA for the CDR3 is TGTGCCAGCAGTTGGACTAGCGGAGGCTACGAGCAGTACTTC.

This clonotype was found many times. CDR3 bases: TGTGCCAGTAGTATGTTGGGACCCCAAGAGACCCAGTACTTC. Translated, it gives CASSMLGPQETQYF. The chain links TRBV19 to TRBJ2-5; TRBD1 or TRBD2 may be the D gene (5 bases each). In germline, CDR1 is LNHDA, CDR2 SQIVND (reference sequence). V was cut by 3 bases and J by 1 base, with 9 bases left in between. This CDR3 comprises 14 residues.

This clonotype was seen at least ten times. This chain connects TRBV6-2 or TRBV6-3 to TRBJ2-1; 7 bases are shared with TRBD2. The CDR3 has 15 amino acids. V was clipped by 0 bases and J by 7 bases; unmatched bases: 6. Germline V gene sequence: CDR1 MNHEY, CDR2 SVGEGT. Here the CDR3 reads CASSYSGGPENEQFF. CDR3 sequence (DNA): TGTGCCAGCAGTTACTCGGGAGGGCCCGAGAATGAGCAGTTCTTC.

This clonotype was counted ten times or more. V and J are TRBV7-9 and TRBJ2-7; tentative D call: TRBD2 (5 bases). This CDR3 has 12 amino acids. The germline V gene encodes CDR1 SEHNR and CDR2 FQNEAQ (reference sequence). V lost 5 bases and J 9 bases, leaving 14 bases between the germline ends. For the CDR3, the DNA is TGTGCCAGCAGCCCCGTGGGGAGTGGGCAGTACTTC. Protein product: CASSPVGSGQYF.

The rearrangement uses TRBV20-1 and TRBJ2-7; 8 bases are a match to TRBD2. The CDR3 sequence is 14 residues long. The J segment lost 0 bases and the V segment lost 5 bases, leaving 6 bases of the junction unmatched. Germline CDR1 and CDR2: DFQATT and SNEGSKA (reference sequence). The CDR3 region is CSAQSGRVSYEQYF. The DNA of the CDR3 is TGCAGTGCTCAGAGCGGGAGAGTCTCCTACGAGCAGTACTTC.

Points on this clonotype: A single base separates this from a much larger clone, so it may be a read error. The chain recombines TRBV29-1 with TRBJ2-7; TRBD2 aligns across 8 bases. The germline CDR1 and CDR2 sequences are SQVTM and ANQGSEA. CDR3 length: 13 amino acids. CDR3 bases: TGCGGCGTTGCCAGCGGGGGCTCCTACGAGCAGTACTTC. It yields the protein CGVASGGSYEQYF.

CDR3 region: CAWSSGGEAFF. CDR3 nucleotide sequence: TGTGCCTGGAGTTCCGGGGGTGAAGCTTTCTTT. The rearrangement links TRBV30 to TRBJ1-1; possibly TRBD1 for D (5 bases). Germline CDR1 reads GTSNPN; CDR2 reads SVGIG (reference sequence). Trimming cost V 2 bases and J 7 bases, with 8 bases left between them. The CDR3 spans 11 residues.

For this clonotype: This likely comes from a read error, as the CDR3 has no conserved phenylalanine or tryptophan at its end. The genes are TRBV20-1 and TRBJ2-2, with a tentative D call TRBD1 (6 bases). The length of the CDR3 is 15 residues. Per the germline V gene, CDR1 is DFQATT and CDR2 is SNEGSKA (reference sequence). In DNA form, the CDR3 reads TGCAGTGCGGCCTCAGGGGTTGTTGGCACCGGGAAGCTGTTTTTG. Amino acid sequence: CSAASGVVGTGKLFL.

This clonotype was observed many times. The chain recombines TRBV5-1 with TRBJ2-3, with 8 bases aligning to TRBD2. The J segment lost 2 bases and the V segment lost 4 bases, leaving 9 bases of the junction unmatched. The germline CDR1 and CDR2 sequences are SGHRS and YFSETQ. This CDR3 is built from 16 residues. This CDR3 reads CASSMGLGGSTDTQYF. The DNA for the CDR3 is TGCGCCAGCAGCATGGGACTAGGAGGGTCCACAGATACGCAGTATTTT. The whole variable domain, remainder taken from reference TRBV5-1 and TRBJ2-3, is KAGVTQTPRYLIKTRGQQVTLSCSPISGHRSVSWYQQTPGQGLQFLFEYFSETQRNKGNFPGRFSGRQFSNSRSEMNVSTLELGDSALYLCASSMGLGGSTDTQYFGPGTRLTVL.

The sample holds many counts of this clonotype. V gene TRBV7-2 combines with J gene TRBJ2-7; D uncertain. Germline-derived CDR1 and CDR2 are SGHTA and FQGNSA. The CDR3 has 13 amino acids. The V end was cut by 7 bases, the J end by 4 bases, with 14 bases between. The CDR3 DNA reads TGTGCCAGCACCCCAACAACCAATTACGAGCAGTACTTC. It specifies CASTPTTNYEQYF.

This chain connects TRBV24-1 to TRBJ2-5, with a tentative D call TRBD1 (6 bases). V was cut by 5 bases and J by 2 bases, with 20 bases left in between. The V gene's germline CDR1 is KGHDR and CDR2 SFDVKD. The CDR3 contains 17 residues. CDR3 DNA sequence: TGTGCCACCAGTGGTCCAACCGTTGGGACAACACAAGAGACCCAGTACTTC. Translating gives CATSGPTVGTTQETQYF.

In this sample, this clonotype turned up a few times. V gene TRBV6-2 or TRBV6-3 combines with J gene TRBJ2-7, with 12 bases identical to TRBD2. J was trimmed by 2 bases and V by 8 bases; bases with no gene match: 1. Germline CDR1 reads MNHEY; CDR2 reads SVGEGT. The CDR3 totals 13 residues. The CDR3 DNA follows: TGTGCCAGCCTAGCGGGAGGGCCCTACGAGCAGTACTTC. Translating gives CASLAGGPYEQYF.

This clonotype was recorded many times. CDR3 in amino acids: CASSFRTEQYF. The CDR3 DNA follows: TGTGCCAGCAGTTTTAGGACCGAGCAGTACTTC. The chain couples TRBV28 to TRBJ2-7; D unresolved. Trimming pared 3 bases from V and 6 bases from J, leaving 6 bases between. From germline, CDR1 is MDHEN and CDR2 SYDVKM. CDR3 length equals 11 residues.

This clonotype turned up a few times. This chain joins TRBV7-2 and TRBJ2-2; 11 bases agree with TRBD2. After removal of 6 bases from V and 4 bases from J, the junction contained 7 bases not matched to a gene. The germline V gene has CDR1 SGHTA and CDR2 FQGNSA. The CDR3 totals 16 residues. CDR3 protein: CASSFSGRVITGELFF. The CDR3 DNA is TGTGCCAGCAGTTTTAGCGGGAGGGTTATCACCGGGGAGCTGTTTTTT.

This clonotype is medium-sized. The chain is built from TRBV11-2 and TRBJ2-1, with TRBD1 matching over 8 bases. The V and J ends lost 7 bases and 3 bases, in that order; junction bases with no gene match: 8. Germline lookup yields CDR1 SGHAT and CDR2 FQNNGV. CDR3 size: 15 residues. The DNA of the CDR3 is TGTGCCAGCAACCTCGGGACAGGTGTCTACAATGAGCAGTTCTTC. As protein: CASNLGTGVYNEQFF. The full variable domain, completed using reference TRBV11-2 and TRBJ2-1, is EAGVAQSPRYKIIEKRQSVAFWCNPISGHATLYWYQQILGQGPKLLIQFQNNGVVDDSQLPKDRFSAERLKGVDSTLKIQPAKLEDSAVYLCASNLGTGVYNEQFFGPGTRLTVL.

This clonotype was counted many times. This chain links TRBV6-2 or TRBV6-3 with TRBJ2-2; 12 bases agree with TRBD2. Germline V CDR1 and CDR2: MNHEY, SVGEGT. V trimming: 5 bases; J trimming: 4 bases; junction bases outside the gene matches: 2. This CDR3 has 15 amino acids. The CDR3 DNA sequence: TGTGCCAGCAGTGTGACTAGCGGGAGCACCGGGGAGCTGTTTTTT. This sequence encodes CASSVTSGSTGELFF.

This clonotype has ten or more counts. The chain joins TRBV7-9 to TRBJ2-1; 8 positions match TRBD2. Per germline, CDR1 SEHNR and CDR2 FQNEAQ (reference sequence). The CDR3 is 18 amino acids. Germline trimming cut 1 base from V and 2 bases from J; bases unmatched to any gene: 10. In DNA form, the CDR3 reads TGTGCCAGCAGCTTAGGTCTGTCGTTAGCGGGACCCTACAATGAGCAGTTCTTC. It specifies CASSLGLSLAGPYNEQFF.

This clonotype has a handful of counts. Here the CDR3 DNA reads TGTGCCAGCAGTTACGGGGTCGGGGGCTTAACCTACGAGCAGTACTTC. It encodes CASSYGVGGLTYEQYF. The V call is TRBV6-2 or TRBV6-3, the J call TRBJ2-7, with D possibly being TRBD1 or TRBD2 (6 bases each). Germline V gene data show CDR1 as MNHEY and CDR2 as SVGEGT. The CDR3 loop spans 16 amino acids. The V end was cut by 2 bases, the J end by 2 bases, with 16 bases between.

Within the sample, this clonotype is medium-sized. This rearrangement joins TRBV5-1 to TRBJ2-7, with D possibly TRBD1 on 5 matching bases. CDR1 is SGHRS and CDR2 is YFSETQ in the germline V gene. The CDR3 length is 16 residues. V was trimmed by 1 base and J by 0 bases, leaving 14 bases between them. As DNA, the CDR3 is TGCGCCAGCAGCTTGCGAAGGGGTTCCAGCTCCTACGAGCAGTACTTC. Residues: CASSLRRGSSSYEQYF.

There are a few counts of this clonotype. The rearrangement links TRBV13 to TRBJ2-1; 11 nucleotides match TRBD2. The germline CDR1 and CDR2 sequences are PRHDT and FYEKMQ (reference sequence). The junction had 1 base not matched to a gene; V was cut back by 3 bases and J by 0 bases. The CDR3 is 16 amino acids. The CDR3 DNA reads as TGTGCCAGCAGCTTCACTAGCGGGAGCTCCTACAATGAGCAGTTCTTC. It is translated as CASSFTSGSSYNEQFF.

This clonotype is judged medium-sized (0.01 to 0.1%). The V gene is TRBV29-1, the J gene TRBJ1-1; D not certain. Germline V lookup: CDR1 SQVTM, CDR2 ANQGSEA. The CDR3 has 12 residues. Trimming took off 1 base at V and 6 bases at J, with 9 bases between the two ends. The CDR3 region has the DNA TGCAGCGTTGAAGGGAATCGGGCTGAAGCTTTCTTT. It yields the protein CSVEGNRAEAFF.

This clonotype was detected ten times or more. V is TRBV28 and J is TRBJ1-4, with 7 positions matching TRBD1. The trim removed 6 bases at V and 3 bases at J, leaving 4 bases unmatched. This CDR3 has 14 residues. Germline loops: CDR1 MDHEN, CDR2 SYDVKM. The CDR3 DNA follows: TGTGCCAGCAGGCCTACAGGGGCTAATGAAAAACTGTTTTTT. Translated: CASRPTGANEKLFF. The full variable domain, completed using reference TRBV28 and TRBJ1-4, is DVKVTQSSRYLVKRTGEKVFLECVQDMDHENMFWYRQDPGLGLRLIYFSYDVKMKEKGDIPEGYSVSREKKERFSLILESASTNQTSMYLCASRPTGANEKLFFGSGTQLSVL.

In its sample, this clonotype was seen many times. This chain links TRBV27 with TRBJ2-1; the match to TRBD1 covers 10 bases. Germline CDR1 MNHEY, CDR2 SMNVEV (reference sequence). V lost 3 bases to trimming and J lost 9 bases; unmatched junction nucleotides: 5. CDR3 length equals 14 residues. CDR3 residues: CASSFDRGLGEQFF. In nucleotides, the CDR3 is TGTGCCAGCAGTTTTGACAGGGGGCTTGGTGAGCAGTTCTTC.

This rearrangement joins TRBV21-1 to TRBJ2-7. TRBV21-1 is given as a pseudogene. CDR3 length equals 18 residues. The CDR3 coding sequence is TGTGCCAGCAGCACGCTGTTCAACTTTAGGTGGTCGTTCTACGAGCAGTACTTC. Residues: CASSTLFNFRWSFYEQYF.

This clonotype was seen many times. The chain couples TRBV3-1 to TRBJ2-5; 7 bases map to TRBD2. V was pared by 4 bases and J by 3 bases, with 8 bases of the junction left unmatched. Germline V gene sequence: CDR1 LGHDT, CDR2 YNNKEL (reference sequence). CDR3 length: 15 residues. CDR3: CASSRSGTSKETQYF. The CDR3 coding sequence is TGTGCCAGCAGCCGAAGCGGGACCTCGAAAGAGACCCAGTACTTC.

This chain joins TRBV10-3 and TRBJ2-1; possibly TRBD1 for D (6 bases). The length of the CDR3 is 18 residues. Looked up from germline, CDR1 is ENHRY and CDR2 is SYGVKD. V was cut by 10 bases and J by 2 bases, with 27 bases left in between. DNA of the CDR3: TGTGCCACCGGGGCGGACAGAAGCACGCGGAGGACCTACAATGAGCAGTTCTTC. Protein product: CATGADRSTRRTYNEQFF.